This T cell receptor beta chain was found in a study of cytomegalovirus exposure and HLA in healthy donors. The data were produced by immunoSEQ multiplex PCR, yet TCRdb's version contains in-frame clones alone and is incomplete. The sample holds more than 300,000 clones; just over 85% are singletons and the top ten take about 0.8%. This CDR3 is built from 16 residues. The germline gives CDR1 SGHTA, CDR2 FQGTGA. V dropped 5 bases and J dropped 6; count of bases not matched to a gene: 10. This clonotype was sampled from a woman between 18 and 30 years old in good health and CMV-seronegative. This sequence joins TRBV7-3 and TRBJ2-2; 9 bases are a match to TRBD1. Sequencing was performed on PBMCs. CDR3 coding DNA: TGTGCCAGCAGCCTTCACTACAGGGGGCTCGCCGGGGAGCTGTTTTTT. Translation gives CASSLHYRGLAGELFF.